The 15 T cell receptor beta chains listed next were all sequenced from one sample in a study of technical replicates of blood from a few donors. Sequencing used immunoSEQ multiplex PCR; TCRdb keeps in-frame clones, though not all of them. This table has approximately 79,000 clones, roughly 96% appearing once. The source material was T cells isolated from PBMCs. Receptors were obtained from a human donor in good health.

This chain connects TRBV2 to TRBJ2-7, with 13 bases lining up with TRBD2. Germline CDR1 and CDR2: SNHLY and FYNNEI. This CDR3 is built from 14 residues. With V trimmed by 6 bases and J by 3 bases, 2 bases remained unmatched. The CDR3 spells CASRGLAGIYEQYF. DNA for the CDR3: TGTGCCAGCAGGGGACTAGCGGGGATCTACGAGCAGTACTTC.

The gene calls are TRBV18 and TRBJ2-1; weak D call: TRBD2 (6 bases). The CDR3 sequence is 16 residues long. Trimming shortened V by 3 bases and J by 4 bases, and 16 bases separated the two germline ends. Germline V CDR1 and CDR2: KGHSH, LQKENI. CDR3 coding DNA: TGTGCCAGCTCACCGGTCGCGCGGGGCACTTACAATGAGCAGTTCTTC. This translates into CASSPVARGTYNEQFF.

The chain is built from TRBV6-5 and TRBJ1-5; no definite D call. The CDR3 totals 13 residues. Germline lookup yields CDR1 MNHEY and CDR2 SVGAGI. With 6 bases removed from V and 0 bases from J, the gap between germline ends came to 6 bases. This chain's CDR3 is CASSSTSNQPQHF. The CDR3 coding sequence is TGTGCCAGCAGCTCTACTAGCAATCAGCCCCAGCATTTT.

J is TRBJ2-1 and V is TRBV6-4, with D possibly matching TRBD1 (6 bases). In germline, CDR1 is MRHNA, CDR2 SNTAGT. V lost 5 bases to trimming and J lost 5 bases, with 10 bases between them. This CDR3 is 13 amino acids long. The CDR3 nucleotides are TGTGCCAGCAGTTCGGACAGCCACAATGAGCAGTTCTTC. Translation: CASSSDSHNEQFF.

The V gene is TRBV7-9, the J gene TRBJ2-3; no reliable D call. Germline loops: CDR1 SEHNR, CDR2 FQNEAQ (reference sequence). Between the trimmed V and J ends, which lost 2 bases and 3 bases, there was a span of 9 bases. The CDR3 sequence is 14 residues long. CDR3 protein: CASSLSTGTDTQYF. The CDR3, as DNA: TGTGCCAGCAGCTTATCTACCGGTACAGATACGCAGTATTTT.

In this sample, this clone turned up once. The chain combines TRBV29-1 with TRBJ1-1; weak D call: TRBD1 (6 bases). From germline, CDR1 is SQVTM and CDR2 ANQGSEA. The CDR3 sequence is 13 residues long. V was pared by 4 bases and J by 2 bases, with 11 bases between. The CDR3 DNA sequence: TGCAGCGTTGCGGACAGAGCTAACACTGAAGCTTTCTTT. Protein: CSVADRANTEAFF.

This chain connects TRBV28 to TRBJ2-7, with 12 bases lining up with TRBD2. Germline CDR1 and CDR2: MDHEN and SYDVKM. Trimming removed 3 bases from V and 1 base from J; junction bases left unmatched: 1. This CDR3 has 15 amino acids. The CDR3 is CASSLTSGSSYEQYF. The CDR3 region has the DNA TGTGCCAGCAGTTTGACTAGCGGGAGTTCCTACGAGCAGTACTTC.

The chain combines TRBV11-2 with TRBJ1-5; 7 bases are a match to TRBD1. The CDR3 runs 14 residues. After removal of 5 bases from V and 3 bases from J, the junction contained 4 bases not matched to a gene. Germline loops: CDR1 SGHAT, CDR2 FQNNGV. CDR3 sequence: CASSHTGVNQPQHF. CDR3 DNA sequence: TGTGCCAGCAGCCATACAGGGGTCAATCAGCCCCAGCATTTT.

This chain uses TRBV14 with TRBJ2-3, with unresolved D. This CDR3 has 17 amino acids. The germline CDR1 and CDR2 sequences are SGHDN and FVKESK. The V gene lost 0 bases and the J gene lost 0 bases, with 13 bases spanning the gap. CDR3 bases: TGTGCCAGCAGCCAAGATAATCGGGTTCCTAGCACAGATACGCAGTATTTT. This gives the protein CASSQDNRVPSTDTQYF.

The chain has TRBV27 and TRBJ1-1; no definite D call. The length of the CDR3 is 12 residues. Trimming stripped 0 bases from V and 5 bases from J, with 4 bases between. CDR1 and CDR2 from the germline V gene are MNHEY and SMNVEV (reference sequence). In nucleotides, the CDR3 is TGTGCCAGCAGTTTATCCGGGACTGAAGCTTTCTTT. Amino acids: CASSLSGTEAFF.

The chain couples TRBV7-8 to TRBJ1-4; 7 bases match TRBD1. There are 15 residues in the CDR3. The germline CDR1 and CDR2 sequences are SGHVS and FQNEAQ. After removal of 5 bases from V and 5 bases from J, the junction contained 8 bases not matched to a gene. CDR3 region: CASSETRGANEKLFF. CDR3 nucleotides: TGTGCCAGCAGCGAGACCAGGGGGGCCAATGAAAAACTGTTTTTT. The whole variable domain, filled in from reference TRBV7-8 and TRBJ1-4, reads GAGVSQSPRYKVAKRGQDVALRCDPISGHVSLFWYQQALGQGPEFLTYFQNEAQLDKSGLPSDRFFAERPEGSVSTLKIQRTQQEDSAVYLCASSETRGANEKLFFGSGTQLSVL.

The genes are TRBV30 and TRBJ1-4; TRBD1 might be the D (6 bases). Germline V gene sequence: CDR1 GTSNPN, CDR2 SVGIG (reference sequence). The CDR3 covers 15 residues. Trimming pared 3 bases from V and 3 bases from J, leaving 14 bases between. The DNA of the CDR3 is TGTGCCTGGAGCGCCCCAGGGGCGTCTAATGAAAAACTGTTTTTT. Protein product: CAWSAPGASNEKLFF.

The chain joins TRBV5-1 to TRBJ2-7; D remains ambiguous. Germline assignment: CDR1 SGHRS and CDR2 YFSETQ. V dropped 4 bases and J dropped 4 bases, with 12 bases sitting between them. This CDR3 has 13 residues. The chain's CDR3 is CASSMTGNYEQYF. CDR3 sequence (DNA): TGCGCCAGCAGCATGACTGGTAATTACGAGCAGTACTTC.

This chain links TRBV10-3 with TRBJ2-1; 7 nucleotides align to TRBD1. The CDR3 totals 12 residues. V dropped 10 bases and J dropped 9; count of bases not matched to a gene: 9. Per germline, CDR1 ENHRY and CDR2 SYGVKD. For the CDR3, the DNA is TGTGCCACCGGACAGGAAACAGGTGAGCAGTTCTTC. Residues: CATGQETGEQFF.

The chain combines TRBV30 with TRBJ2-7; no clear D gene. CDR1 is GTSNPN and CDR2 is SVGIG in the germline V gene (reference sequence). CDR3 length equals 12 residues. The V end lost 1 base, the J end lost 2 bases, and 6 bases lay between the germline ends. The CDR3 protein is CAWSEQTYEQYF. The CDR3 DNA reads as TGTGCCTGGAGTGAACAGACCTACGAGCAGTACTTC.